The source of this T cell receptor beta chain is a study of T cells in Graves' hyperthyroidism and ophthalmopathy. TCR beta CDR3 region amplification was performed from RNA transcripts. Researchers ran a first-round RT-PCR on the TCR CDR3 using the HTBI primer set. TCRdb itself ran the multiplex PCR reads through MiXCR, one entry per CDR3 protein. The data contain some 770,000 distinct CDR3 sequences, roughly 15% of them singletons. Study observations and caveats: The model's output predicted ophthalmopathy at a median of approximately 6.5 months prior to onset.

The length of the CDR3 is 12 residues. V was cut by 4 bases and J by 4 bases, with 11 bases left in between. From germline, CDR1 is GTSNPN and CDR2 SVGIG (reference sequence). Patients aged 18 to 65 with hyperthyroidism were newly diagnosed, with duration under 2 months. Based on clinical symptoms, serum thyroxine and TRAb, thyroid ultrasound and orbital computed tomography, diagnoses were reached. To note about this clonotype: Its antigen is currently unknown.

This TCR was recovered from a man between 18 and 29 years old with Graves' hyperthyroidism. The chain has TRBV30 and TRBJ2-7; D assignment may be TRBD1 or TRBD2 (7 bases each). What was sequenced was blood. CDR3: CAWTRGGYEQYF. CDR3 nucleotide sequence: TGTGCCTGGACCAGGGGGGGGTACGAGCAGTACTTC.